This entry lists 21 T cell receptor beta chains sequenced from one sample in a study of beta chain features in type 1 diabetes. All of the isolated RNA was reverse transcribed, so expressed TCRB transcripts were sequenced. The protocol was immunoSEQ multiplex PCR, while the TCRdb copy is restricted to in-frame clones and leaves out a portion. The data show more than 300,000 clones, approximately 8.2% seen once. Sequenced: central memory CD4+ T cells from blood. The receptors derive from a woman aged 18-35 years in good health.

The chain couples TRBV11-2 to TRBJ2-5; D tentatively fits TRBD1 or TRBD2 (6 bases each). The CDR3 covers 15 residues. In germline, CDR1 is SGHAT, CDR2 FQNNGV. V was cut by 2 bases and J by 4 bases, with 14 bases left in between. The CDR3 protein is CASSLNLGGGETQYF. DNA of the CDR3: TGTGCCAGCAGCTTAAACCTAGGGGGAGGAGAGACCCAGTACTTC.

This clone was observed a handful of times. V gene TRBV7-9 combines with J gene TRBJ1-2, with D unclear. CDR1 is SEHNR and CDR2 is FQNEAQ in the germline V gene (reference sequence). The CDR3 totals 15 residues. V was clipped by 2 bases and J by 5 bases, with 15 bases between them. CDR3 residues: CASSLSRLNQYGYTF. DNA of the CDR3: TGTGCCAGCAGCTTAAGTCGGCTCAACCAATATGGCTACACCTTC.

The genes are TRBV11-1 and TRBJ2-1, with 7 bases identical to TRBD1. CDR1 is SGHAT, CDR2 FQDESV, per germline (reference sequence). This CDR3 has 12 residues. V shed 5 bases, J shed 9 bases, and the junction held 4 bases outside the gene matches. For the CDR3, the DNA is TGTGCCAGCAGCACAGGGGCAGGTGAGCAGTTCTTC. Its translation: CASSTGAGEQFF.

In its sample, this clone was seen many times. The rearrangement joins TRBV27 to TRBJ2-7; possible D gene TRBD1, 5 bases. CDR3 length: 15 residues. Germline lookup yields CDR1 MNHEY and CDR2 SMNVEV (reference sequence). V shed 4 bases and J shed 4 bases, with 17 bases lying between them. CDR3: CASSSGSSGAYEQYF. CDR3 nucleotides: TGTGCCAGCAGTTCCGGATCATCTGGGGCATACGAGCAGTACTTC.

Comments on this clone: A much larger clone differs by one base, so this may be a read error. The chain uses TRBV7-9 and TRBJ2-5; D unresolved. V lost 4 bases to trimming and J lost 6 bases, with 6 bases between them. This CDR3 has 11 amino acids. Germline V gene data show CDR1 as SEHNR and CDR2 as FQNEAQ (reference sequence). The CDR3 loop reads CASSSGKTQYF. CDR3 DNA: TGTGCCAGCAGCTCAGGAAAGACCCAGTACTTC. Combining the CDR3 with reference TRBV7-9 and TRBJ2-5 gives the whole variable domain DTGVSQNPRHKITKRGQNVTFRCDPISEHNRLYWYRQTLGQGPEFLTYFQNEAQLEKSRLLSDRFSAERPKGSFSTLEIQRTEQGDSAMYLCASSSGKTQYFGPGTRLLVL.

J is TRBJ2-7 and V is TRBV7-3; 10 bases agree with TRBD1. CDR3 length equals 14 residues. J was trimmed by 6 bases and V by 5 bases; bases with no gene match: 7. Germline values: CDR1 SGHTA, CDR2 FQGTGA. The CDR3 sequence: CASSRTGGLGEQYF. Here the CDR3 DNA reads TGTGCCAGCAGCCGGACAGGGGGGTTAGGCGAGCAGTACTTC.

This clone was recorded a few times. The V and J genes are TRBV4-2 and TRBJ2-5; 8 positions agree with TRBD2. This CDR3 region has 15 residues. The V and J ends lost 1 base and 4 bases, in that order; junction bases with no gene match: 5. CDR1 LGHNA and CDR2 YNFKEQ come from the germline V gene. CDR3 protein: CASSQAGTSLETQYF. DNA for the CDR3: TGTGCCAGCAGCCAAGCTGGGACTAGTTTAGAGACCCAGTACTTC.

This clone was counted only a few times. This chain links TRBV5-4 with TRBJ2-3; TRBD2 agrees at 9 bases. The CDR3 contains 16 residues. V lost 4 bases and J lost 0; bases outside the gene matches: 6. Per the germline V gene, CDR1 is SGHNT and CDR2 is YYREEE (reference sequence). For the CDR3, the DNA is TGTGCCAGCAGCCTCAGACTAGCGGATAGCACAGATACGCAGTATTTT. Its protein is CASSLRLADSTDTQYF.

This clone was picked up a small number of times. This chain uses TRBV2 with TRBJ2-3, with D unclear. The CDR3 runs 14 residues. V was shortened by 7 bases and J by 4 bases, with 15 bases between the two germline ends. CDR1 is SNHLY and CDR2 is FYNNEI in the germline V gene. CDR3 sequence reads: CASKAIQNADTQYF. CDR3 nucleotide sequence: TGTGCCAGCAAGGCCATTCAGAATGCAGATACGCAGTATTTT.

This clone has only a few counts. The rearrangement links TRBV6-5 to TRBJ2-2; 8 nucleotides line up with TRBD2. Germline CDR1 is MNHEY and CDR2 is SVGAGI. Losses at the gene ends were 2 bases for V and 5 bases for J; bases not matched to a gene: 7. The CDR3 is 16 amino acids. CDR3: CASSYVGRAGTGELFF. In DNA, the CDR3 is TGTGCCAGCAGTTACGTCGGGAGGGCCGGGACCGGGGAGCTGTTTTTT.

V usage is TRBV29-1 and J usage is TRBJ2-3, with 13 bases fitting TRBD2. This CDR3 comprises 15 residues. Germline loops: CDR1 SQVTM, CDR2 ANQGSEA. The V gene end was trimmed by 6 bases and the J gene end by 1 base; junction bases not matched to a gene: 4. As DNA, the CDR3 is TGCAGCGTCGCAGGACTAGCGGGAGGCACAGATACGCAGTATTTT. It translates to CSVAGLAGGTDTQYF.

This clone has a handful of counts. The J gene is TRBJ1-3, the V gene TRBV4-3; no firm D call. CDR3 length: 15 amino acids. Germline V lookup: CDR1 LGHNA, CDR2 YSLEER. Trimming took off 1 base at V and 8 bases at J, with 15 bases between the two ends. The chain's CDR3 is CASSQVYGPGYTIYF. The DNA of the CDR3 is TGCGCCAGCAGCCAAGTATACGGGCCCGGGTACACCATATATTTT.

V and J are TRBV5-6 and TRBJ2-7; D may be TRBD1 or TRBD2 (5 bases each). CDR1 and CDR2 (germline): SGHDT, YYEEEE. V lost 4 bases and J lost 3, with 17 bases in between. The CDR3 length is 15 residues. CDR3: CASSRDPRGNYEQYF. The CDR3, as DNA: TGTGCCAGCAGCCGGGACCCACGGGGAAACTACGAGCAGTACTTC.

The gene calls are TRBV7-2 and TRBJ2-5, with TRBD2 matching over 7 bases. Germline trimming cut 6 bases from V and 4 bases from J; bases unmatched to any gene: 8. CDR1 is SGHTA and CDR2 is FQGNSA in the germline V gene. The CDR3 runs 14 residues. The CDR3 sequence: CASSYPRLAETQYF. The CDR3 DNA reads as TGTGCCAGCAGTTATCCGAGACTAGCAGAGACCCAGTACTTC.

There are a few counts of this clone. The CDR3 loop reads CASSLASGLETQYF. In DNA, the CDR3 is TGTGCCAGCAGCTTGGCTAGCGGGCTAGAGACCCAGTACTTC. The gene calls are TRBV7-2 and TRBJ2-5, with 8 bases matching TRBD2. The CDR3 has 14 residues. V shed 3 bases, J shed 4 bases, and the junction held 4 bases outside the gene matches. Germline lookup yields CDR1 SGHTA and CDR2 FQGNSA.

The chain joins TRBV13 to TRBJ2-6; D is ambiguous. Germline V lookup: CDR1 PRHDT, CDR2 FYEKMQ (reference sequence). The CDR3 totals 15 residues. The germline V and J ends were trimmed by 5 bases and 0 bases, with 8 bases remaining between them. In nucleotides, the CDR3 is TGTGCCAGCAGCCACTCTTACTCTGGGGCCAACGTCCTGACTTTC. Its translation is CASSHSYSGANVLTF.

The table lists this clone with many counts. This chain joins TRBV4-1 and TRBJ1-4; D not resolved. The V gene lost 4 bases and the J gene lost 0 bases, with 9 bases spanning the gap. The CDR3 has 15 residues. Germline values: CDR1 MGHRA, CDR2 YSYEKL. CDR3 loop: CASSLRLATNEKLFF. Written as DNA, the CDR3 is TGCGCCAGCAGCCTCCGACTAGCAACTAATGAAAAACTGTTTTTT.

The rearrangement joins TRBV15 to TRBJ1-2; D gene uncertain. The ends were cut back, 0 bases at V and 3 bases at J, with 8 bases in the middle. This CDR3 spans 14 amino acids. Germline V gene sequence: CDR1 LNHNV, CDR2 YYDKDF (reference sequence). CDR3 DNA sequence: TGTGCCACCAGCAGAGAACTCGTTGACTATGGCTACACCTTC. Its translation is CATSRELVDYGYTF.

This clone was detected only once. In DNA form, the CDR3 reads TGTGCCAGCAGCTTAGATCGGTGGGATGAGCAGTTCTTC. Residues: CASSLDRWDEQFF. This rearrangement joins TRBV11-2 to TRBJ2-1; D not resolved. V lost 0 bases and J 8 bases, leaving 8 bases between the germline ends. CDR1 and CDR2 from the germline V gene are SGHAT and FQNNGV. The CDR3 is 13 amino acids. The full variable domain, rest sourced from reference TRBV11-2 and TRBJ2-1, is EAGVAQSPRYKIIEKRQSVAFWCNPISGHATLYWYQQILGQGPKLLIQFQNNGVVDDSQLPKDRFSAERLKGVDSTLKIQPAKLEDSAVYLCASSLDRWDEQFFGPGTRLTVL.

The table lists this clone with a few counts. The rearrangement links TRBV4-3 to TRBJ2-1, with 7 bases matching TRBD1. V shed 1 base, J shed 9 bases, and the junction held 6 bases outside the gene matches. Germline CDR1 reads LGHNA; CDR2 reads YSLEER. There are 14 residues in the CDR3. In nucleotides, the CDR3 is TGCGCCAGCAGCCAAGTCTACAGGGGCGGTGAGCAGTTCTTC. Protein sequence: CASSQVYRGGEQFF.

The gene calls are TRBV9 and TRBJ1-2; maybe TRBD1 (6 bases). The ends were cut back, 0 bases at V and 4 bases at J, with 13 bases in the middle. CDR3 length: 15 amino acids. Germline V gene sequence: CDR1 SGDLS, CDR2 YYNGEE. CDR3 sequence reads: CASSVEPQGIYGYTF. The CDR3 DNA reads as TGTGCCAGCAGCGTAGAGCCGCAGGGGATCTATGGCTACACCTTC.